What follows is one TCR beta chain and its context. Germline V gives CDR1 SNHLY, CDR2 FYNNEI. The CDR3 is 15 amino acids. V was shortened by 6 bases and J by 2 bases, with 17 bases between the two germline ends. This sample was taken from a study of blood T cell repertoires in COVID-19. Sequencing used immunoSEQ multiplex PCR; TCRdb keeps in-frame clones, though not all of them. The profile shows roughly 260,000 clones, roughly 89% of them singletons. The clonotype originates from a woman in her twenties or thirties with acute COVID-19. This chain links TRBV2 with TRBJ2-7, with D possibly matching TRBD1 (6 bases). Sequences were obtained from PBMCs or T cells enriched from blood (not recorded which). The CDR3 is CASSDTRGATYEQYF. CDR3 nucleotides: TGTGCCAGCAGCGATACCAGGGGTGCTACCTACGAGCAGTACTTC.